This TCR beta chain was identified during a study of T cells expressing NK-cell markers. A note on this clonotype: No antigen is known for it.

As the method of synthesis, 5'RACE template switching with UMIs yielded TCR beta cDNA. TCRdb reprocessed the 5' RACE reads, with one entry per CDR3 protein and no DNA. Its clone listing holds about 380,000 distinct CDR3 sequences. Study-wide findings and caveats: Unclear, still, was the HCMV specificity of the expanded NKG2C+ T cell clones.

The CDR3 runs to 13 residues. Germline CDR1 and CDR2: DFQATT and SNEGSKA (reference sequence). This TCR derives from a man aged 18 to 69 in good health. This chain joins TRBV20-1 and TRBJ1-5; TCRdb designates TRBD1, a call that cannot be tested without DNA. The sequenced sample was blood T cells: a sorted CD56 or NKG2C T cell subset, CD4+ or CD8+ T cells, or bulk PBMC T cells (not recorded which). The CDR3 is CSASGTGNQPQHF.